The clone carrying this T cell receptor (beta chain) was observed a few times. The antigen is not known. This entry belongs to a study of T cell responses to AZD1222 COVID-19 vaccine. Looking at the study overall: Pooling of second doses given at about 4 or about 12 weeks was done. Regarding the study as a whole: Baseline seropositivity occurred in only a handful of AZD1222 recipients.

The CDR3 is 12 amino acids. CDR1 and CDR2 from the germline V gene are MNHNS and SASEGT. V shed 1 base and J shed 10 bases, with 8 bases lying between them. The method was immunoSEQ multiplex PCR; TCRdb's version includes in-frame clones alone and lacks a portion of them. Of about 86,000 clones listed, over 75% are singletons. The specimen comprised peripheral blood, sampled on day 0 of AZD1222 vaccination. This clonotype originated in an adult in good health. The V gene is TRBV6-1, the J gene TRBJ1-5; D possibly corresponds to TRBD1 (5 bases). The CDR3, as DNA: TGTGCCAGCAGTGAAGTGTGGACACCCCAGCATTTT. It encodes CASSEVWTPQHF.